This T cell receptor (beta chain) was found in a study of CD8+CD57+ T cells in acquired aplastic anemia listed by TCRdb under 2018. With respect to the entire study: Extracted DNA from sorted CD4+ and CD8+ cells averaged around 3.3 ug, ranging from roughly 0.17 to 30 ug. A CD8+CD57+ expansion meant a frequency higher than the mean frequency seen in healthy subjects.

Study-wide findings and limitations: No significant difference in CD8+ Simpson's diversity was found between patients and healthy controls (P=0.060). Twenty-nine CD8+ CDR3 sequences were found to be shared between patients and controls, but these sequences appeared to be highly expressed in patients and within the immunodominant clones of the patients.

Reading the germline V gene gives CDR1 MGHRA and CDR2 YSYEKL. The CDR3 starts with the cysteine, ends with the phenylalanine, and has 16 residues. The sequence is cut down to CDR3 DNA, 48 bases in frame from base 1. This clonotype occurred once. No cognate antigen has been identified for it. This could be a read error, since a much larger clone is one nucleotide away. Profiling of TCR beta VDJ combinations and CDR3 sequences used genomic DNA as the template. An Illumina HiSeq 2000 was the platform used for TCR repertoire sequencing. The authors' analysis ran thus. TRBV/TRBJ rearrangement plots, CDR3 size and DJ length profiles, and Simpson's diversity index were used to evaluate the repertoires. The immunodominant clone was defined as the most abundant DNA sequence in deep sequencing data. CDR3 amino acid sequences were checked for sharing across subjects and were also compared against the VDJdb database and published repertoires. TCRdb reworked the public reads: Q25 trimming with fastp, MiXCR clone assembly, productive beta chains retained. Rows with a matching CDR3 protein are joined into one entry that keeps the most common DNA and genes. The V and J calls here are based on TCRdb, not the publication. Recorded for this sample are approximately 200,000 distinct CDR3 sequences; about half of them occurred a single time. Nearly 20% of the sample comes from the top ten.

The patients picked for sequencing were ones in whom flow cytometry had shown an expansion of CD8+CD57+ cells. Severe acquired aplastic anemia was diagnosed in all patients according to International Study of Aplastic Anemia and Agranulocytosis and Camitta criteria. No therapy had been received by the patients at the time of blood sampling. In the study, sorted CD4+ and CD8+ blood T cells from patients with severe aplastic anemia and from healthy subjects underwent deep sequencing of TCR repertoires. Patients were enrolled in the USA under clinicaltrials.gov protocols 00001620, 01623167, 00001397, 00071045, 00081523 and 00961064. Ficoll-Paque density gradient centrifugation was used to isolate peripheral blood mononuclear cells. CD4+ and CD8+ T cells were sorted by FACS or magnetic beads before DNA extraction.

The chain employs TRBV4-1 and TRBJ1-5; a stretch of 10 junction bases matches TRBD1. Sequenced material: sorted CD4+, CD8+, or CD8+CD57+ T cells (not recorded which) from PBMCs. The TCR sequence derives from a human donor with aplastic anemia. The CDR3 sequence is CASSQRDRGSNLPQHF. The nucleotide sequence is given as TGCGCCAGCAGCCAACGGGACAGGGGAAGCAATCTGCCCCAGCATTTT.